A single TCR beta chain is shown here with its context. TCRdb re-called the RT-PCR reads with MiXCR, one entry per CDR3 protein. The sample carries about 700,000 distinct CDR3 sequences, 11% to 15% recorded once. Sequenced input: memory CD4+ T cells from blood. The sequence was collected from a female donor in good health, serving as a healthy control.

CDR3 sequence reads: CASSFRVAGNEQYF. As DNA, the CDR3 is TGTGCCAGCAGTTTTAGAGTAGCTGGGAACGAGCAGTACTTC. The chain has TRBV12-3 or TRBV12-4 and TRBJ2-7, with D unresolved. CDR3 size: 14 residues. V was cut by 3 bases and J by 5 bases, with 14 bases left in between.